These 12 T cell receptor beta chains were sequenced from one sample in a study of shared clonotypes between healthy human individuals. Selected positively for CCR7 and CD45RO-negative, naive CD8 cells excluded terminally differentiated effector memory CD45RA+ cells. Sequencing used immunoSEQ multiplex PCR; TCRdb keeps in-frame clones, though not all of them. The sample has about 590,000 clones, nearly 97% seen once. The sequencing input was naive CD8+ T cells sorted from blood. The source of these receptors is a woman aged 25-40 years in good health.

The CDR3 coding sequence is TGTGCCACCAGCGGGCAGGGGACCGAAGCTTTCTTT. Its protein product is CATSGQGTEAFF. The V gene is TRBV15, the J gene TRBJ1-1; a weak D match, TRBD1 (6 bases). Germline assignment: CDR1 LNHNV and CDR2 YYDKDF (reference sequence). V lost 5 bases, J lost 8 bases, and 12 bases lay in between. This CDR3 region has 12 residues.

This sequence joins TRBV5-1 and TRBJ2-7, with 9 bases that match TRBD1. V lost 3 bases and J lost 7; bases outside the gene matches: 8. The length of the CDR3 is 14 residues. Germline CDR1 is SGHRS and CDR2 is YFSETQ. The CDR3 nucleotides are TGCGCCAGCAGCTCGGTACAGGGGGCAGAAGAGCAGTACTTC. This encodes CASSSVQGAEEQYF.

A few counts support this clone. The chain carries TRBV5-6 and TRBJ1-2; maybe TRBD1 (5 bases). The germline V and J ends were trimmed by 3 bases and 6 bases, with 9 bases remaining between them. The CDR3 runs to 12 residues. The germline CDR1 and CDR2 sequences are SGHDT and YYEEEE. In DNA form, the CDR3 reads TGTGCCAGCAGCTCGGGACGCAATGGCTACACCTTC. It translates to CASSSGRNGYTF.

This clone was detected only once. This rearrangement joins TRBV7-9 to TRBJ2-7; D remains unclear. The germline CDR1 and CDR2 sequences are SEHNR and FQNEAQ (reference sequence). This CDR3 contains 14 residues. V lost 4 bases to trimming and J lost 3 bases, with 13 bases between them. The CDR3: CASSSDNMLYEQYF. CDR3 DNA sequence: TGTGCCAGCAGCTCCGACAATATGCTCTACGAGCAGTACTTC.

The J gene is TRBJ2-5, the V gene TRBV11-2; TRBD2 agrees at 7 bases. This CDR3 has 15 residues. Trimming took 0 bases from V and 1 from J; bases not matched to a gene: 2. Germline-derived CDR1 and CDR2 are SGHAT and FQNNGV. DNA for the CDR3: TGTGCCAGCAGCTTAGATTCTAGCGGCCAAGAGACCCAGTACTTC. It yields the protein CASSLDSSGQETQYF.

CDR3 amino acids: CASSQFRGVHEQYF. As DNA, the CDR3 is TGTGCCAGCAGCCAATTCCGGGGAGTCCACGAGCAGTACTTC. The chain has TRBV16 and TRBJ2-7; tentative D call: TRBD2 (5 bases). Germline CDR1 is KGHSY and CDR2 is FQNENV. This CDR3 contains 14 residues. Trimming took off 1 base at V and 5 bases at J, with 12 bases between the two ends.

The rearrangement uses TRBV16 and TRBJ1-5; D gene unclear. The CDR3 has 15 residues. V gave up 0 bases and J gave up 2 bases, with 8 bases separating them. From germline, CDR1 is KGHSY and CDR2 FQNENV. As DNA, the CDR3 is TGTGCCAGCAGCCAATCTCTAGACGGCAATCAGCCCCAGCATTTT. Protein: CASSQSLDGNQPQHF.

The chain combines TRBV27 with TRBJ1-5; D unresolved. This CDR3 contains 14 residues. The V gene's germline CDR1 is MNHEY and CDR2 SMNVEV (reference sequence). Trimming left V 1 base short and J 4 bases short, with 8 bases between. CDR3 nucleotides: TGTGCCAGCAGTTTATTGGTTGGAAATCAGCCCCAGCATTTT. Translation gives CASSLLVGNQPQHF.

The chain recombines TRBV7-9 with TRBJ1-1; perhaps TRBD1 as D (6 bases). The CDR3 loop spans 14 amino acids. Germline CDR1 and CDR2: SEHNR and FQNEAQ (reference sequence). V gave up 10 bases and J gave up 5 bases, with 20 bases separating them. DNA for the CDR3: TGTGCCACGACGACTTGGCAGGGGAGAACTGAAGCTTTCTTT. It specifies CATTTWQGRTEAFF.

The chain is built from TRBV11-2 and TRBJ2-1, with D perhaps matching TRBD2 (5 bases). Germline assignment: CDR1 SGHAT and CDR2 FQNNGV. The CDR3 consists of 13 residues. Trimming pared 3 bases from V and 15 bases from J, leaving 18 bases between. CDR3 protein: CASSFPHTYRGFF. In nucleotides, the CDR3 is TGTGCCAGCAGCTTCCCTCATACCTACCGGGGGTTCTTC.

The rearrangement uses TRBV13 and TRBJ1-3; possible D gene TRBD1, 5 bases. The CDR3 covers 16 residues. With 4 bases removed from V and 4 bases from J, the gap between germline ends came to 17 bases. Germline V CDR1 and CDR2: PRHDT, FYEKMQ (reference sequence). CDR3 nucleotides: TGTGCCAGCAGCTCCAGGGACGGGGCTTTAGGAAACACCATATATTTT. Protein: CASSSRDGALGNTIYF. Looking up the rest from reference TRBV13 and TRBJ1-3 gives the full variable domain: AAGVIQSPRHLIKEKRETATLKCYPIPRHDTVYWYQQGPGQDPQFLISFYEKMQSDKGSIPDRFSAQQFSDYHSELNMSSLELGDSALYFCASSSRDGALGNTIYFGEGSWLTVV.

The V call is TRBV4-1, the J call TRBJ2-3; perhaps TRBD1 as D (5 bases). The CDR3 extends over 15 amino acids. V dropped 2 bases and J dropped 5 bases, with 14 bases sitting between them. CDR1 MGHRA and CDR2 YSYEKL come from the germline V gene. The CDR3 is CASSQQGPFGDTQYF. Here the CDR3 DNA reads TGCGCCAGCAGCCAACAGGGCCCTTTTGGAGATACGCAGTATTTT.